This T cell receptor (beta chain) is drawn from a study of vaccination and CD4 T cells after COVID-19. Background on the study: Once diagnosed, patients had post-COVID samples drawn a median approximately 93 days later (range 35 to 161). Post-vaccine sampling followed dose two by a median roughly 70 days (range 14 to 241).

For this clonotype: Its antigen is unidentified.

Sequencing of the DNA from cultured CD4+ T cells was carried out with the Oncomine TCR Beta short-read assay. Scientists extracted genomic DNA from CD4+ T cells grown in culture. Each CDR3 protein is one row after TCRdb ran MiXCR on the PCR reads. The sample holds several thousand distinct CDR3 sequences; 47% are singletons and the top ten take roughly 30%. The treatment is: roughly 10-day PBMC culture with coronavirus spike peptide pools or control peptides (ViraFEST assay). Harvesting of the unexposed donor's CD4+ T cells predated the COVID-19 pandemic (2011-2018). TCRs were sequenced by ViraFEST after antigen-specific T cells had been expanded with peptide pools. Input material: CD4+ T cells from blood, cultured in vitro. This TCR was sampled from a human donor in good health.

Written as DNA, the CDR3 is TGTGCCAGCAGTGCTCCCCTTAGCGCCACAGATACGCAGTATTTT. This codes for CASSAPLSATDTQYF. The chain couples TRBV27 to TRBJ2-3; D perhaps matches TRBD2 (5 bases). The V and J ends lost 5 bases and 2 bases respectively, with 14 bases between them. The V gene's germline CDR1 is MNHEY and CDR2 SMNVEV (reference sequence). This CDR3 is built from 15 residues.